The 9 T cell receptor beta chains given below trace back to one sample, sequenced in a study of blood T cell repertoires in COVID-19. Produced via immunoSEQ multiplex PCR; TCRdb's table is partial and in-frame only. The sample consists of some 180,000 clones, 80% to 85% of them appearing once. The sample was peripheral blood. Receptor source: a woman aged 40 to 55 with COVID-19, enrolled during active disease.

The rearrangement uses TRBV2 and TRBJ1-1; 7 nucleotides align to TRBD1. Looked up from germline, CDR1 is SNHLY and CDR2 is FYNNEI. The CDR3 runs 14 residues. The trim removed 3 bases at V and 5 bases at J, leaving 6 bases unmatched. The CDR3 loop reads CASSDDRVDTEAFF. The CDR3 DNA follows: TGTGCCAGCAGTGATGACAGGGTAGATACTGAAGCTTTCTTT.

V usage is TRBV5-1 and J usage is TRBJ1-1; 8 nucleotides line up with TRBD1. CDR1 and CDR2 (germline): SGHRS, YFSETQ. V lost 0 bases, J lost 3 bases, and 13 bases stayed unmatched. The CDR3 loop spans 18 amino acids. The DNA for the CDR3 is TGCGCCAGCAGCTTGGCGGAGGCGGGATTGACAGGGGACACTGAAGCTTTCTTT. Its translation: CASSLAEAGLTGDTEAFF. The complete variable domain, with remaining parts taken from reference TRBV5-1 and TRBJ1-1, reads KAGVTQTPRYLIKTRGQQVTLSCSPISGHRSVSWYQQTPGQGLQFLFEYFSETQRNKGNFPGRFSGRQFSNSRSEMNVSTLELGDSALYLCASSLAEAGLTGDTEAFFGQGTRLTVV.

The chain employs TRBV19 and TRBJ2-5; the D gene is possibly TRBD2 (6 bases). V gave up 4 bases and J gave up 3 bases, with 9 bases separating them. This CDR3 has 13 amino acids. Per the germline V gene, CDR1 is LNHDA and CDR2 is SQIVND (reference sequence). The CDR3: CASSTGLKETQYF. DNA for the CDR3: TGTGCCAGTAGTACAGGACTAAAAGAGACCCAGTACTTC.

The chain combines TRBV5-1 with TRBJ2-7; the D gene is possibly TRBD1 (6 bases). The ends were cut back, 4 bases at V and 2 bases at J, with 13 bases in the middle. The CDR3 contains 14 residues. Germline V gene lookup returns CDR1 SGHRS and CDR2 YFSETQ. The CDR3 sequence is CASSEDRPPYEQYF. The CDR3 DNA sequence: TGCGCCAGCAGCGAGGACAGACCGCCCTACGAGCAGTACTTC.

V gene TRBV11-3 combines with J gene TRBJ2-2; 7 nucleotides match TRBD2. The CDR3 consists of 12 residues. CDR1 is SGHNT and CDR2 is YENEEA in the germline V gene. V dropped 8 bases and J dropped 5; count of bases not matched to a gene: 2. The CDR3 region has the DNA TGTGCCAGCCGGGGGGAAACCGGGGAGCTGTTTTTT. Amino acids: CASRGETGELFF.

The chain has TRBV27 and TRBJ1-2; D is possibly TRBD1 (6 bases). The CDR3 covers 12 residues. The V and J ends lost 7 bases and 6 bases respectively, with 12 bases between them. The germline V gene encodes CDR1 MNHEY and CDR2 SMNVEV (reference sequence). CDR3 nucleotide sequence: TGTGCCAGCACCACAGGGATTAATGGCTACACCTTC. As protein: CASTTGINGYTF.

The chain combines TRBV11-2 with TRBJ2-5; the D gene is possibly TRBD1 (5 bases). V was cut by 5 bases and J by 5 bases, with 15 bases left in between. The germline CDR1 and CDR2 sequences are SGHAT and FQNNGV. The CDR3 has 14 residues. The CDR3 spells CASSLDGRQETQYF. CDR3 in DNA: TGTGCCAGCAGCCTGGACGGACGACAGGAGACCCAGTACTTC.

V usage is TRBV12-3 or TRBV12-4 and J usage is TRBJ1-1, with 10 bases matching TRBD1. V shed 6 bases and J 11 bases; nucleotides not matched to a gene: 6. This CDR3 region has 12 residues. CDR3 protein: CASRGTGDRAFF. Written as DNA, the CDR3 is TGTGCCAGCAGGGGGACAGGGGACCGGGCTTTCTTT.

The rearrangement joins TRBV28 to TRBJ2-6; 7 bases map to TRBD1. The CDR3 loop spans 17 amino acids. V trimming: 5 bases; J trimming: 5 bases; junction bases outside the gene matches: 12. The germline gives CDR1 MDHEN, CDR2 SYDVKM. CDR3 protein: CASSAGTATLRANVLTF. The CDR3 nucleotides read TGTGCCAGCAGTGCAGGGACAGCCACTCTACGGGCCAACGTCCTGACTTTC. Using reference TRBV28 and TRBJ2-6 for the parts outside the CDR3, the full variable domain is DVKVTQSSRYLVKRTGEKVFLECVQDMDHENMFWYRQDPGLGLRLIYFSYDVKMKEKGDIPEGYSVSREKKERFSLILESASTNQTSMYLCASSAGTATLRANVLTFGAGSRLTVL.